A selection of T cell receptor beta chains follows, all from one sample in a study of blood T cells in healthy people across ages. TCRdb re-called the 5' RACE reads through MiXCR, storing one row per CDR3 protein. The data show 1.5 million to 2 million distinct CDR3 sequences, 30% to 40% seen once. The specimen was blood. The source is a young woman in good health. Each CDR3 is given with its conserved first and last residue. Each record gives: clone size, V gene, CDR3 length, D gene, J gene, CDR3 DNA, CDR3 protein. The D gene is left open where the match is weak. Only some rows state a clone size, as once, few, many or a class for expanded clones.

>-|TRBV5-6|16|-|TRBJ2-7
TGTGCCAGCAGCTGGGGAGTTACAGAGGATTCCAACGAGCAGTACTTC
CASSWGVTEDSNEQYF
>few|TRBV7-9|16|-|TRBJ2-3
TGTGCCAGCAGCTTATCGGCTAGGGTCCCAGCAGATACGCAGTATTTT
CASSLSARVPADTQYF
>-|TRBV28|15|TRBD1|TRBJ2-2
TGTGCCAGCAGCACCCCGGGACAGGGAACCGGGGAGCTGTTTTTT
CASSTPGQGTGELFF
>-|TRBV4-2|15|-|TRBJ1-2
TGTGCCAGCAGCCAGGTCCCAGAGACCAACTATGGCTACACCTTC
CASSQVPETNYGYTF
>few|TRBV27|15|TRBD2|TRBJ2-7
TGTGCCAGCAGTTCCGGGACTAGTGGGCGGGAGGAGCAGTACTTC
CASSSGTSGREEQYF
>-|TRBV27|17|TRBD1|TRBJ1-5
TGTGCCAGCAGCCCTGGCTCAGGGGGTTCGTGGTATCAGCCCCAGCATTTT
CASSPGSGGSWYQPQHF
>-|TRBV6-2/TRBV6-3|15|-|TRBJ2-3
TGTGCCAGCAGTTACCCCCGACGGGGCGCAGATACGCAGTATTTT
CASSYPRRGADTQYF
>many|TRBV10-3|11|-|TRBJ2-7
TGTGCCATCCACGGGGGCAGCGAGCAGTACTTC
CAIHGGSEQYF
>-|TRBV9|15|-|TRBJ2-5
TGTGCCAGCAGCATTCGGGACTCCGGGTGGGAGACCCAGTACTTC
CASSIRDSGWETQYF
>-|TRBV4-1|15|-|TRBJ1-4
TGCGCCAGCAGCCGGTATGGACGAATGGTGGAAAAACTGTTTTTT
CASSRYGRMVEKLFF
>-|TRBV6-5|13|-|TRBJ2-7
TGTGCCAGCAGTTACTCCCCTGGAAACGAGCAGTACTTC
CASSYSPGNEQYF
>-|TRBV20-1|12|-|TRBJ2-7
TGCAGTGCTAGAGGGGATGATTACGAGCAGTACTTC
CSARGDDYEQYF
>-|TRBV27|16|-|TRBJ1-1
TGTGCCAGCAGTTTATCGATCGGACAGCCGAACACTGAAGCTTTCTTT
CASSLSIGQPNTEAFF
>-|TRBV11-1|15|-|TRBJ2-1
TGTGCCAGCAGCTCCTCCCCAAGCGGCTACAATGAGCAGTTCTTC
CASSSSPSGYNEQFF
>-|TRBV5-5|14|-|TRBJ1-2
TGTGCCAGCGGACGAGACACGTCCATTTATGGCTACACCTTC
CASGRDTSIYGYTF
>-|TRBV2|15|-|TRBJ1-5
TGTGCCAGCTCCCCCGCCCCCAGGAGGAATCAGCCCCAGCATTTT
CASSPAPRRNQPQHF
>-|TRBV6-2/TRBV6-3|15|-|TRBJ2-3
TGTGCCAGTAGGCTCAGGGTATTGAGCACAGATACGCAGTATTTT
CASRLRVLSTDTQYF
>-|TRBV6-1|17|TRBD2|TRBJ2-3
TGTGCCAGCAGTGGAGGACTAGCGGGGAGCCCTAAAGGTACGCAGTATTTT
CASSGGLAGSPKGTQYF